This TCR beta chain appears in the sequencing data of a study of blood T cell repertoires in COVID-19 (dated by TCRdb to 2019 to 2021). Looking at the study overall: Samples covering the acute and convalescent phases of COVID-19 were provided by collaborators in the United States, Italy and Spain. Sample metadata almost always included a de-identified subject ID, COVID-19 status, age in years and sex. The material from the prospective study consisted of cDNA or gDNA derived from T cells, B-cell-depleted T cells, or PBMCs. Subjects who had been exposed to COVID-19, were actively infected with it, or had recovered from it provided the deeply sampled blood TCRbeta repertoires that made up the dataset. The repertoires were released in a freely available public database intended as a resource for research on the immune response to SARS-CoV-2. Samples were obtained from the ongoing ImmuneRACE study (first 160 participants) and from 1,254 subjects provided by 6 global collaborators. Where available, HLA class I and class II types were taken from metadata supplied by the sample provider and were not determined by assay-based typing. The paper as a whole reports these results and caveats: The quantity of clinical and demographic metadata differed by source and by participant and was supplied without curation.

TCRbeta CDR3 regions were amplified from genomic DNA by means of the immunoSEQ Assay, a bias-controlled multiplex PCR. For the original study's pipeline: The number of nucleated cells in each sample was estimated from the amplification of reference gene primers within the assay. To quantify the absolute abundance of each unique TCRbeta CDR3 rearrangement, sequence reads were collapsed and filtered. For each sample, productive Simpson clonality was calculated by taking the square root of Simpson's diversity index across productive rearrangements. TCRdb obtained this table from immuneACCESS and retained in-frame rearrangements with V and J assigned. These tables miss some clones; where compared with another copy, unresolved V genes account for less than half of the shortfall, and the remainder is unexplained. That table is the source of V, J and clone size, and D and trimming were worked out from the DNA. For this sample there are some 80,000 clones; more than 75% appear just once. The top ten constitute around 7.8% of the sample.

Notes on this clone: Its antigen is currently not known. No much larger clonotype is one base removed from it; base qualities were not supplied.

The CDR3 covers 12 residues, taking in both the cysteine and the phenylalanine. Just the 36-base CDR3 DNA is kept, in frame starting at base 1. Per the germline V gene, SNHLY is the CDR1 and FYNNEI is the CDR2. The trim is 4 bases for V and 4 bases for J, with a gap of 7 bases between the germline ends. Whole blood was collected in K2EDTA tubes by collaborating institutions according to the institutions' own protocols. For TCRbeta analysis, collaborator samples were shipped as frozen whole blood, as isolated PBMCs, or as DNA extracted from either sample type. The sequence joins TRBV2 to TRBJ1-1; the D gene is perhaps TRBD1, from 5 matching bases. The receptor's source is an elderly man with active or convalescent COVID-19. The sequencing input was peripheral blood. The CDR3 protein sequence reads: CASSAGITEAFF. Here is the DNA: TGTGCCAGCAGTGCAGGGATCACTGAAGCTTTCTTT.